The 14 T cell receptor beta chains reported below all come from one sample, sequenced in a study of long-term antiretroviral therapy in people with HIV. The assay, immunoSEQ v3.0, was run at survey level. Clones were sequenced by immunoSEQ multiplex PCR, and TCRdb holds only the in-frame ones, with some missing. The repertoire has around 21,000 clones, around 83% of them found once; the top ten carry about 6%. The source material was unsorted PBMCs, sampled 0.2 years after starting antiretroviral therapy. These receptors came from a woman younger than 45 with HIV.

The V call is TRBV2, the J call TRBJ1-4, with no clear D. Trimming pared 9 bases from V and 3 bases from J, leaving 11 bases between. This CDR3 has 13 amino acids. Germline CDR1 is SNHLY and CDR2 is FYNNEI. CDR3 region: CASPSVPNEKLFF. The CDR3 DNA is TGTGCCAGTCCCTCGGTTCCTAATGAAAAACTGTTTTTT.

The V call is TRBV19, the J call TRBJ1-2; the D is unclear. V lost 6 bases and J 6 bases, leaving 17 bases between the germline ends. The CDR3 has 14 residues. Germline V gene data show CDR1 as LNHDA and CDR2 as SQIVND (reference sequence). The CDR3: CASRPGGFADGYTF. DNA for the CDR3: TGTGCCAGTAGACCCGGCGGGTTCGCGGATGGCTACACCTTC.

The chain employs TRBV18 and TRBJ2-7; TRBD1 is a possible D gene (6 bases). In germline, CDR1 is KGHSH, CDR2 LQKENI. The CDR3 has 13 residues. V gave up 8 bases and J gave up 2 bases, with 13 bases separating them. CDR3 in DNA: TGTGCCAGCCGTCAGGACAGCGCCTACGAGCAGTACTTC. Translated, it gives CASRQDSAYEQYF.

The chain recombines TRBV29-1 with TRBJ2-1; perhaps D is TRBD1 or TRBD2 (5 bases each). The V end was cut by 6 bases, the J end by 4 bases, with 16 bases between. This CDR3 region has 14 residues. Germline CDR1 SQVTM, CDR2 ANQGSEA. In DNA, the CDR3 is TGCAGCGTCCCACCGGGACCGGGGTACAATGAGCAGTTCTTC. Amino acid sequence: CSVPPGPGYNEQFF.

The chain carries TRBV12-5 and TRBJ1-1; D is unclear. The CDR3 runs 13 residues. V dropped 3 bases and J dropped 6 bases, with 11 bases sitting between them. Germline assignment: CDR1 LGHNT and CDR2 FRNRAP. CDR3 coding DNA: TGTGCTAGTGGTTTCGGTAAGGCCGCTGAAGCTTTCTTT. Amino acids: CASGFGKAAEAFF. The variable domain in full, with the rest retrieved from reference TRBV12-5 and TRBJ1-1, is DARVTQTPRHKVTEMGQEVTMRCQPILGHNTVFWYRQTMMQGLELLAYFRNRAPLDDSGMPKDRFSAEMPDATLATLKIQPSEPRDSAVYFCASGFGKAAEAFFGQGTRLTVV.

The chain has TRBV29-1 and TRBJ1-2, with D tentatively TRBD1 (5 bases). V was shortened by 7 bases and J by 2 bases, with 26 bases between the two germline ends. Germline CDR1 and CDR2: SQVTM and ANQGSEA. The CDR3 spans 17 residues. CDR3 residues: CSAGRGDLNLRNYGYTF. CDR3 nucleotide sequence: TGCAGCGCTGGCCGGGGGGACCTAAACCTGAGGAACTATGGCTACACCTTC. Complete variable domain (other parts from reference TRBV29-1 and TRBJ1-2): SAVISQKPSRDICQRGTSLTIQCQVDSQVTMMFWYRQQPGQSLTLIATANQGSEATYESGFVIDKFPISRPNLTFSTLTVSNMSPEDSSIYLCSAGRGDLNLRNYGYTFGSGTRLTVV.

V and J are TRBV28 and TRBJ1-2; perhaps TRBD1 as D (5 bases). Per germline, CDR1 MDHEN and CDR2 SYDVKM. V lost 7 bases and J lost 1, with 22 bases in between. The CDR3 consists of 17 residues. CDR3 protein: CASNSRPGPSDNYGYTF. CDR3 sequence (DNA): TGTGCCAGCAACTCCCGGCCAGGGCCCTCCGATAACTATGGCTACACCTTC.

This clone was found a few times. The chain employs TRBV19 and TRBJ1-1; tentatively, D is TRBD1 (5 bases). V was clipped by 3 bases and J by 3 bases, with 8 bases between them. The V gene's germline CDR1 is LNHDA and CDR2 SQIVND (reference sequence). There are 13 residues in the CDR3. Here the CDR3 DNA reads TGTGCCAGTAGTATGGACACCGACACTGAAGCTTTCTTT. Translation: CASSMDTDTEAFF.

The rearrangement joins TRBV7-6 to TRBJ1-3; no definite D call. Trimming stripped 6 bases from V and 3 bases from J, with 9 bases between. This CDR3 has 13 amino acids. Germline-derived CDR1 and CDR2 are SGHVS and FNYEAQ. The CDR3 coding sequence is TGTGCCAGCAGGGCAGGAGGTGGAAACACCATATATTTT. Encoded protein: CASRAGGGNTIYF. Variable domain in full (rest from reference TRBV7-6 and TRBJ1-3): GAGVSQSPRYKVTKRGQDVALRCDPISGHVSLYWYRQALGQGPEFLTYFNYEAQQDKSGLPNDRFSAERPEGSISTLTIQRTEQRDSAMYRCASRAGGGNTIYFGEGSWLTVV.

The gene calls are TRBV29-1 and TRBJ2-5, with D uncertain. The germline V gene encodes CDR1 SQVTM and CDR2 ANQGSEA. This CDR3 spans 12 amino acids. The V gene lost 4 bases and the J gene lost 0 bases, with 6 bases spanning the gap. In nucleotides, the CDR3 is TGCAGCGTTGGCCGGAACCAAGAGACCCAGTACTTC. Protein product: CSVGRNQETQYF.

The chain uses TRBV15 and TRBJ2-5, with D unclear. Germline CDR1 and CDR2: LNHNV and YYDKDF (reference sequence). V lost 3 bases, J lost 5 bases, and 10 bases lay in between. The CDR3 spans 13 residues. CDR3 sequence reads: CATSSPSTETQYF. As DNA, the CDR3 is TGTGCCACCAGCAGTCCATCCACGGAGACCCAGTACTTC.

J is TRBJ2-2 and V is TRBV27; D ambiguous. V lost 2 bases and J lost 4, with 11 bases in between. CDR1 and CDR2 from the germline V gene are MNHEY and SMNVEV (reference sequence). This CDR3 is built from 15 residues. The CDR3 nucleotides read TGTGCCAGCAGTTTAGGACCCCCGATCACCGGGGAGCTGTTTTTT. This codes for CASSLGPPITGELFF.

CDR3: CASSEGRTVFLNTEAFF. CDR3 in DNA: TGTGCCAGCAGTGAAGGCAGGACAGTCTTCTTAAACACTGAAGCTTTCTTT. This chain connects TRBV6-1 to TRBJ1-1; tentatively, D is TRBD1 (6 bases). Germline values: CDR1 MNHNS, CDR2 SASEGT. The length of the CDR3 is 17 residues. Trimming took off 1 base at V and 2 bases at J, with 17 bases between the two ends.

This clone was detected only a few times. J is TRBJ1-5 and V is TRBV2; D perhaps matches TRBD1 (5 bases). The ends were cut back, 6 bases at V and 1 base at J, with 13 bases in the middle. This CDR3 contains 15 residues. Per the germline V gene, CDR1 is SNHLY and CDR2 is FYNNEI. CDR3 sequence reads: CASRGDGVSNQPQHF. Written as DNA, the CDR3 is TGTGCCAGCAGGGGGGACGGGGTCAGCAATCAGCCCCAGCATTTT.